The clone carrying this T cell receptor (beta chain) was found a few times. These data come from a study of blood T cell repertoires in COVID-19. Study context: The cDNA or gDNA used as material had been derived from T cells, B-cell-depleted T cells, or PBMCs.

Using immunoSEQ multiplex PCR, the repertoire was profiled, and TCRdb retains in-frame clones only, with some absent. The sample lists roughly 110,000 clones; 85% to 90% were seen once. The CDR3 is made up of 14 amino acids. The V end lost 0 bases, the J end lost 7 bases, and 10 bases lay between the germline ends. The germline gives CDR1 MDHEN, CDR2 SYDVKM. The sequencing sample was made of peripheral blood. The J gene is TRBJ1-5, the V gene TRBV28; D unresolved. The TCR comes from a woman between 50 and 59 years old with acute or convalescent COVID-19. The CDR3 reads CASSLWLAGQPQHF. The CDR3 DNA reads as TGTGCCAGCAGTTTATGGCTAGCGGGCCAGCCCCAGCATTTT. Looking up the rest from reference TRBV28 and TRBJ1-5 gives the full variable domain: DVKVTQSSRYLVKRTGEKVFLECVQDMDHENMFWYRQDPGLGLRLIYFSYDVKMKEKGDIPEGYSVSREKKERFSLILESASTNQTSMYLCASSLWLAGQPQHFGDGTRLSIL.